This T cell receptor beta chain was sequenced in a study of regulatory T cells in long-lasting Graves disease. This clonotype was seen at least ten times. Its matching antigen is unknown. Study-level results: TRBV28 was favored in persistent disease, as were TRBJ1-2 and TRBJ2-5. Patients with persistent disease shared some 3,000 public clonotypes, outpacing the roughly 870 shared by new patients. Persistent Graves' cases showed lower TCR diversity than newly diagnosed cases.

Libraries of TCR beta came from iRepertoire HTBI primers plus Arm-PCR of CDR3 regions. MiXCR was run by TCRdb on the multiplex PCR reads, yielding one entry per CDR3 protein. The table includes 300,000 to 450,000 distinct CDR3 sequences, roughly a sixth detected once. The CDR3 has 16 residues. V gave up 3 bases and J gave up 0 bases; unmatched junction bases: 5. Germline CDR1 reads SGHRS; CDR2 reads YFSETQ. The time point denotes: newly diagnosed GD, antithyroid drugs for less than 3 months. RNA isolated from PBMCs was used to make the TCR library. The starting material was peripheral blood mononuclear cells (PBMCs), obtained at new diagnosis, from a patient treated with antithyroid drugs. This clonotype was sampled from a female donor with Graves disease. The chain recombines TRBV5-1 with TRBJ2-7; 11 bases fit TRBD2. The CDR3 protein is CASSSTSGTSSYEQYF. CDR3 DNA: TGCGCCAGCAGCTCGACTAGCGGGACGAGCTCCTACGAGCAGTACTTC.